This is a list of T cell receptor beta chains from one sample in a study of T-cell reconstitution after alpha-beta-depleted transplantation in children. Using its own MiXCR run on the PCR reads, TCRdb lists one record per CDR3 protein. The sample lists roughly 300,000 distinct CDR3 sequences, around 10% occurring once. The sample was PBMCs from the stem cell graft donor, taken from the stem cell graft. The receptors originated from a human donor who donated a stem cell graft to a child with acute lymphoblastic leukemia. Both conserved end residues are part of each CDR3. The D gene is left open where the match is weak. The listing skips clone size in some rows; elsewhere it reads once, few, many or a size class.

J gene	clone size	V gene	D gene	CDR3 protein	CDR3 DNA
TRBJ2-1	few	TRBV29-1	NA	CSHQTGNEQFF	TGCAGCCACCAAACAGGGAATGAGCAGTTCTTC
TRBJ2-3	NA	TRBV28	NA	CASSLRGGFTDTQYF	TGTGCCAGCAGTTTAAGAGGAGGGTTCACAGATACGCAGTATTTT
TRBJ2-1	many	TRBV9	TRBD1	CASSVGQGYNEQFF	TGTGCCAGCAGCGTCGGACAGGGCTACAATGAGCAGTTCTTC
TRBJ1-1	NA	TRBV27	NA	CASKPRQANTEAFF	TGTGCCAGCAAGCCCCGACAGGCGAACACTGAAGCTTTCTTT
TRBJ2-3	few	TRBV12-3/TRBV12-4	NA	CASSSDISGGTDTQYF	TGTGCCAGCAGTTCGGACATCTCTGGGGGCACAGATACGCAGTATTTT
TRBJ2-3	NA	TRBV6-4	TRBD2	CASSDSLAGGTYTDTQYF	TGTGCCAGCAGTGACTCGCTAGCGGGGGGGACCTACACAGATACGCAGTATTTT
TRBJ1-1	NA	TRBV7-2	NA	CASSLVGVPEAFF	TGTGCCAGCAGCTTAGTAGGGGTTCCAGAAGCTTTCTTT
TRBJ2-3	few	TRBV7-9	NA	CASSVGDADTQYF	TGTGCCAGCAGTGTAGGGGACGCAGATACGCAGTATTTT
TRBJ2-1	NA	TRBV20-1	TRBD2	CSASAGTTGEQFF	TGCAGTGCTAGTGCCGGGACTACTGGTGAGCAGTTCTTC
TRBJ2-1	many	TRBV7-2	TRBD2	CASSPTSGREMPEQFF	TGTGCCAGCAGCCCTACTAGCGGGAGAGAAATGCCTGAGCAGTTCTTC
TRBJ1-6	few	TRBV4-1	NA	CASRRQSDGAYSPLHF	TGCGCCAGCAGACGACAGTCCGACGGCGCTTACTCACCCCTCCACTTT
TRBJ2-1	many	TRBV5-1	TRBD2	CASSLASGRAREQFF	TGCGCCAGCAGCTTGGCTAGCGGGAGGGCGAGGGAGCAGTTCTTC
TRBJ1-4	NA	TRBV5-5	NA	CASSLWATNEKLFF	TGTGCCAGCAGCTTGTGGGCAACTAATGAAAAACTGTTTTTT
TRBJ2-2	NA	TRBV30	NA	CAWSAPSRTGELFF	TGTGCCTGGAGCGCCCCTAGTCGAACCGGGGAGCTGTTTTTT
TRBJ1-5	few	TRBV4-3	NA	CASSQDHSSQPQHF	TGCGCCAGCAGCCAAGATCACAGTAGTCAGCCCCAGCATTTT
TRBJ2-1	NA	TRBV7-9	TRBD2	CASSGSIGGRYSDEQFF	TGTGCCAGCAGCGGTTCTATCGGCGGGAGATATTCCGATGAGCAGTTCTTC
TRBJ2-5	many	TRBV7-2	NA	CASSLAGASGETQYF	TGTGCCAGCAGCTTAGCGGGGGCTTCGGGGGAGACCCAGTACTTC
TRBJ1-2	NA	TRBV20-1	NA	CSARGRGYGYTF	TGCAGTGCTAGAGGCAGGGGCTATGGCTACACCTTC
TRBJ1-6	few	TRBV4-3	NA	CASSQGSGRNSPLHF	TGCGCCAGCAGCCAAGGATCGGGCAGGAATTCACCCCTCCACTTT
TRBJ1-2	NA	TRBV7-9	NA	CASSYNFQGNYGYTF	TGTGCCAGCAGCTACAATTTCCAGGGGAACTATGGCTACACCTTC
TRBJ2-7	NA	TRBV11-2	TRBD1	CASSLPGQLSYEQYF	TGTGCCAGCAGCTTACCGGGACAGCTCTCCTACGAGCAGTACTTC
TRBJ2-1	NA	TRBV20-1	NA	CSARDHLGRRAVGERYNEQFF	TGCAGTGCTAGAGATCATCTAGGGCGTCGAGCGGTGGGAGAGAGGTACAATGAGCAGTTCTTC
TRBJ1-1	NA	TRBV9	NA	CASSPTLGEGGTEAFF	TGTGCCAGCAGCCCAACCCTCGGTGAGGGGGGCACTGAAGCTTTCTTT
TRBJ2-1	few	TRBV9	TRBD2	CASSPEAGGFNGDEQFF	TGTGCCAGCAGCCCCGAAGCGGGAGGGTTTAACGGGGATGAGCAGTTCTTC
TRBJ1-6	few	TRBV7-9	NA	CASSLRGGPGSPLHF	TGTGCCAGCAGCTTGCGTGGGGGGCCGGGCTCACCCCTCCACTTT
TRBJ2-7	NA	TRBV20-1	NA	CSARPSGRPYEQYF	TGCAGTGCCCGACCAAGCGGGCGGCCCTACGAGCAGTACTTC
TRBJ2-1	NA	TRBV7-2	TRBD1	CASSDRTGLFGNEQFF	TGTGCCAGCAGCGACAGGACAGGGCTTTTTGGTAATGAGCAGTTCTTC
TRBJ2-7	few	TRBV28	NA	CASSSPDEQYF	TGTGCCAGCAGTTCCCCTGACGAGCAGTACTTC
TRBJ2-7	NA	TRBV5-1	NA	CASSLAATGSYEQYF	TGCGCCAGCAGCTTGGCCGCGACAGGATCCTACGAGCAGTACTTC
TRBJ2-1	few	TRBV4-1	NA	CASSQDGGTWNNEQFF	TGCGCCAGCAGCCAAGACGGGGGGACATGGAACAATGAGCAGTTCTTC
TRBJ2-5	NA	TRBV12-3/TRBV12-4	TRBD2	CASRQSSGSETQYF	TGTGCCAGCAGACAGTCTAGCGGGAGCGAGACCCAGTACTTC
TRBJ2-1	NA	TRBV3-1	TRBD2	CASSQGAASGRNEQFF	TGTGCCAGCAGCCAAGGAGCCGCTAGCGGGAGGAATGAGCAGTTCTTC
TRBJ2-1	few	TRBV6-5	TRBD2	CASSPTSGSGYEQFF	TGTGCCAGCAGCCCCACTAGCGGGAGTGGGTATGAGCAGTTCTTC
TRBJ2-5	few	TRBV5-1	TRBD1	CASSRRPRQGAIQETQYF	TGCGCCAGCAGCCGAAGACCTCGACAGGGGGCTATCCAAGAGACCCAGTACTTC
TRBJ2-1	few	TRBV9	NA	CASSIQGMDEQFF	TGTGCCAGCAGCATACAGGGTATGGATGAGCAGTTCTTC
TRBJ2-5	few	TRBV4-3	NA	CASSQVVASEKTQYF	TGCGCCAGCAGCCAAGTCGTGGCTAGCGAAAAGACCCAGTACTTC
TRBJ2-1	few	TRBV7-2	TRBD2	CASSRTSGSWDEQFF	TGTGCCAGCAGCCGAACTAGCGGGAGTTGGGATGAGCAGTTCTTC
TRBJ2-1	few	TRBV12-3/TRBV12-4	TRBD2	CASTLLGLATYNEQFF	TGTGCCAGCACCCTCCTGGGACTAGCGACCTACAATGAGCAGTTCTTC
TRBJ1-6	NA	TRBV30	NA	CAWSGGVSPLHF	TGTGCCTGGAGTGGAGGGGTCTCACCCCTCCACTTT
TRBJ2-1	few	TRBV4-1	NA	CASSQDLGSYNEQFF	TGCGCCAGCAGCCAAGATCTAGGGTCCTACAATGAGCAGTTCTTC
TRBJ2-6	few	TRBV7-2	NA	CASSYGGQNNVLTF	TGTGCCAGCAGCTATGGCGGACAGAACAACGTCCTGACTTTC
TRBJ1-3	few	TRBV12-3/TRBV12-4	TRBD1	CASSSGQGITGNTIYF	TGTGCCAGCAGTTCGGGACAGGGGATTACTGGAAACACCATATATTTT